This T cell receptor beta chain is drawn from a study of OX40 agonist ivuxolimab in advanced cancers. Study in general: Three dose-escalation patients had partial responses: one with hepatocellular carcinoma and two with cutaneous melanoma.

About this clone itself: Its cognate antigen is unknown.

Findings of the study overall: Individuals who were partial responders at 0.1-3.0 mg/kg had clonal expansion that ranked among the lowest. In CD8+ T cells, expanded clones were on average more numerous than in CD4+.

Germline values: CDR1 SNHLY, CDR2 FYNNEI. V was trimmed by 6 bases and J by 2 bases, leaving 14 bases between them. The CDR3 contains 15 residues. TCRdb's copy holds only in-frame clones and misses some; the assay was immunoSEQ multiplex PCR. The profile shows around 56,000 clones, about four fifths of them singletons. Sequencing was performed on CD4+ or CD8+ T cells sorted from blood, taken in a trial of the OX40 agonist ivuxolimab. The clonotype was recovered from an adult with an advanced solid tumor such as melanoma, head and neck, liver or kidney cancer. V is TRBV2 and J is TRBJ1-5; TRBD1 is a possible D gene (5 bases). The CDR3 sequence is CASSRDGHGNQPQHF. CDR3 sequence (DNA): TGTGCCAGCAGCCGGGACGGCCATGGCAATCAGCCCCAGCATTTT.